The rows below give T cell receptor beta chains drawn from one sample of a study of blood T cell repertoires in COVID-19. The repertoire was sequenced with immunoSEQ multiplex PCR; TCRdb's copy has only in-frame clones and lacks some. The sample contains roughly 63,000 clones, around three quarters of which appear only once. Sequenced sample: peripheral blood. The origin of the receptors is a human donor in a cohort sampled during active COVID-19. CDR3s leave out the opening cysteine and the closing phenylalanine or tryptophan. The order of the fields is CDR3 protein, CDR3 length, V gene, J gene.

CDR3aa: ASSPGLRHPSFSGANVLT; len: 18; v_gene: TRBV6-6; j_gene: TRBJ2-6
CDR3aa: AICGVQETQY; len: 10; v_gene: TRBV23-1; j_gene: TRBJ2-5
CDR3aa: ASSLVAGGVQETQY; len: 14; v_gene: TRBV5-1; j_gene: TRBJ2-5
CDR3aa: SVVRDIRMNTEAF; len: 13; v_gene: TRBV29-1; j_gene: TRBJ1-1
CDR3aa: ASSVGGLSPGGANVLT; len: 16; v_gene: TRBV9; j_gene: TRBJ2-6
CDR3aa: ASSLARNYEQY; len: 11; v_gene: TRBV7-2; j_gene: TRBJ2-7
CDR3aa: ASSERTAGNTIY; len: 12; v_gene: TRBV9; j_gene: TRBJ1-3
CDR3aa: ASGGSGISSYNEQF; len: 14; v_gene: TRBV10-1; j_gene: TRBJ2-1
CDR3aa: ASSPAGTGRYGYT; len: 13; v_gene: TRBV28; j_gene: TRBJ1-2
CDR3aa: ATSRERASSVQETQY; len: 15; v_gene: TRBV15; j_gene: TRBJ2-5
CDR3aa: SVLAGAWENEQF; len: 12; v_gene: TRBV29-1; j_gene: TRBJ2-1
CDR3aa: ASSQGARTGGVEQY; len: 14; v_gene: TRBV4-1; j_gene: TRBJ2-7
CDR3aa: ASSLDGGVKNIQY; len: 13; v_gene: TRBV5-8; j_gene: TRBJ2-4
CDR3aa: ASTPRTSGKGSEQF; len: 14; v_gene: TRBV2; j_gene: TRBJ2-1
CDR3aa: ASSQEGLSPYEQY; len: 13; v_gene: TRBV3-1/TRBV3-2; j_gene: TRBJ2-7
CDR3aa: ASSSISPGLASYNEQF; len: 16; v_gene: TRBV28; j_gene: TRBJ2-1
CDR3aa: ASSFFSLGTDTQY; len: 13; v_gene: TRBV5-1; j_gene: TRBJ2-3
CDR3aa: ASSARMTAGELF; len: 12; v_gene: TRBV5-1; j_gene: TRBJ2-2
CDR3aa: AWSSHRADEQY; len: 11; v_gene: TRBV30; j_gene: TRBJ2-7
CDR3aa: ASSYLGLPTTEAF; len: 13; v_gene: TRBV6-2/TRBV6-3; j_gene: TRBJ1-1
CDR3aa: ASSFRGTGNEKLF; len: 13; v_gene: TRBV28; j_gene: TRBJ1-4
CDR3aa: ASSLTTIGSSYNEQF; len: 15; v_gene: TRBV4-3; j_gene: TRBJ2-1
CDR3aa: ASSNRVLVSNEQF; len: 13; v_gene: TRBV11-3; j_gene: TRBJ2-1
CDR3aa: ASSQPGLVVHEQY; len: 13; v_gene: TRBV6-5; j_gene: TRBJ2-7
CDR3aa: ASSLKRQVSYEQY; len: 13; v_gene: TRBV3-1/TRBV3-2; j_gene: TRBJ2-7
CDR3aa: ASTGEYYNEQF; len: 11; v_gene: TRBV28; j_gene: TRBJ2-1
CDR3aa: ASSRERGVMAYEQY; len: 14; v_gene: TRBV5-6; j_gene: TRBJ2-7
CDR3aa: ASSRDRGHSPLH; len: 12; v_gene: TRBV7-9; j_gene: TRBJ1-6
CDR3aa: ARKLAGVIYEQY; len: 12; v_gene: TRBV2; j_gene: TRBJ2-7
CDR3aa: ASRWDKSTGELF; len: 12; v_gene: TRBV19; j_gene: TRBJ2-2
CDR3aa: ASKTGEYQETQY; len: 12; v_gene: TRBV3-1/TRBV3-2; j_gene: TRBJ2-5
CDR3aa: ASTIRGSGANVLT; len: 13; v_gene: TRBV5-6; j_gene: TRBJ2-6
CDR3aa: ASSSSSGDTQY; len: 11; v_gene: TRBV5-1; j_gene: TRBJ2-3
CDR3aa: AIRDSSDYGYT; len: 11; v_gene: TRBV24-1; j_gene: TRBJ1-2
CDR3aa: ASRGWSGRFNEQF; len: 13; v_gene: TRBV28; j_gene: TRBJ2-1
CDR3aa: ASSPPQGSNSPLH; len: 13; v_gene: TRBV28; j_gene: TRBJ1-6